This T cell receptor (beta chain) was obtained from a study of T cells expressing NK-cell markers. General study results and limits: Leadership of the CD3+CD56-NKG2C+ fraction also belonged to these clonotypes in four donors. Several donors had dominant NKG2C+ clonotypes that comprised about 1.0-8% of their CD8+ T cells. Specificity for HCMV among expanded NKG2C+ T cell clones was not established.

As for this clonotype: What it binds is not known.

TCRdb re-called the 5' RACE reads; one entry per CDR3 protein, DNA not given. The listing records about 450,000 distinct CDR3 sequences. CDR1 is DFQATT, CDR2 SNEGSKA, per germline (reference sequence). The CDR3 contains 15 residues. Specimen: blood T cells: a sorted CD56 or NKG2C T cell subset, CD4+ or CD8+ T cells, or bulk PBMC T cells (not recorded which). This chain links TRBV20-1 with TRBJ2-1. This TCR came from a woman aged 18 to 75 in good health. The CDR3 is CSAADPGGPYNEQFF.